Below, 20 T cell receptor beta chains from the same sample are listed, as sequenced in a study of T cell responses to AZD1222 COVID-19 vaccine. TCRdb keeps only in-frame clones here, not all; method: immunoSEQ multiplex PCR. The table lists around 61,000 clones, 80% to 90% of them singletons, with over 12% in the top ten. The sample in question was peripheral blood, obtained on day 0 of AZD1222 vaccination. The source is an adult in good health.

The chain joins TRBV9 to TRBJ1-3; D possibly corresponds to TRBD1 (5 bases). V lost 4 bases to trimming and J lost 0 bases, with 11 bases between them. The CDR3 totals 15 residues. CDR1 and CDR2 from the germline V gene are SGDLS and YYNGEE. The CDR3 DNA reads TGTGCCAGCAGCCCACGGGGGAACTCTGGAAACACCATATATTTT. Translation: CASSPRGNSGNTIYF.

The V call is TRBV7-2, the J call TRBJ2-7, with 10 bases matching TRBD1. V was clipped by 5 bases and J by 2 bases; unmatched bases: 3. This CDR3 contains 14 residues. CDR1 and CDR2 from the germline V gene are SGHTA and FQGNSA. The CDR3 coding sequence is TGTGCCAGCAGCCAGACAGGGGGCCCCTACGAGCAGTACTTC. Protein sequence: CASSQTGGPYEQYF.

The CDR3 DNA sequence: TGTGCCAGCAGCTCGACAACAAGTTCCGGGACTAGCCTGGGTGGGGAGCTGTTTTTT. Its protein is CASSSTTSSGTSLGGELFF. The rearrangement joins TRBV7-8 to TRBJ2-2; 9 nucleotides agree with TRBD2. Germline lookup yields CDR1 SGHVS and CDR2 FQNEAQ. There are 19 residues in the CDR3. The V gene end was trimmed by 4 bases and the J gene end by 8 bases; junction bases not matched to a gene: 20.

This clone was observed a few times. The V gene is TRBV27, the J gene TRBJ2-6; D gene ambiguous. Germline lookup yields CDR1 MNHEY and CDR2 SMNVEV (reference sequence). Trimming stripped 3 bases from V and 2 bases from J, with 14 bases between. The CDR3 has 17 residues. The CDR3, as DNA: TGTGCCAGCAGTTTGGGTGTAAGGGTGGCTGGGGCCAACGTCCTGACTTTC. Translating it yields CASSLGVRVAGANVLTF.

In DNA form, the CDR3 reads TGTGCCAGCAGTTACTCGAGGGGGCATGGCTACACCTTC. Its protein is CASSYSRGHGYTF. V usage is TRBV6-5 and J usage is TRBJ1-2, with 7 bases fitting TRBD1. Germline-derived CDR1 and CDR2 are MNHEY and SVGAGI. This CDR3 is 13 amino acids long. The V segment lost 0 bases and the J segment 6 bases; nucleotides outside the gene matches: 1.

This chain links TRBV4-2 with TRBJ1-1, with a weak D call TRBD1 (5 bases). Looked up from germline, CDR1 is LGHNA and CDR2 is YNFKEQ. The CDR3 sequence is 14 residues long. The V gene lost 1 base and the J gene lost 4 bases, with 10 bases spanning the gap. DNA of the CDR3: TGTGCCAGCAGCCAAGCTGTGGGGGGCACTGAAGCTTTCTTT. Amino acids: CASSQAVGGTEAFF.

The rearrangement uses TRBV7-8 and TRBJ2-3; unclear D gene. Trimming left V 3 bases short and J 5 bases short, with 12 bases between. This CDR3 spans 14 amino acids. Germline CDR1 reads SGHVS; CDR2 reads FQNEAQ. CDR3 sequence (DNA): TGTGCCAGCAGCTTTTTTGACGGAGAAGATACGCAGTATTTT. Its translation: CASSFFDGEDTQYF.

This clone has more than one count but fewer than ten. J is TRBJ2-7 and V is TRBV18; 12 nucleotides agree with TRBD2. The CDR3 has 14 residues. The germline V gene encodes CDR1 KGHSH and CDR2 LQKENI. V shed 2 bases, J shed 7 bases, and the junction held 3 bases outside the gene matches. CDR3 in DNA: TGTGCCAGCTCACCATCACTAGCGGGGGGAGAGCAGTACTTC. It specifies CASSPSLAGGEQYF.

This chain's CDR3 is CASSITNSGELFF. The DNA for the CDR3 is TGTGCCAGTAGTATAACAAATTCCGGGGAGCTGTTTTTT. The rearrangement links TRBV19 to TRBJ2-2, with D unclear. The CDR3 runs 13 residues. The ends were cut back, 2 bases at V and 6 bases at J, with 7 bases in the middle. Germline V CDR1 and CDR2: LNHDA, SQIVND (reference sequence).

This chain links TRBV4-1 with TRBJ2-7, with TRBD1 matching over 7 bases. CDR3 length equals 14 residues. J gave up 0 bases and V 6 bases, and 5 bases lay outside the gene matches. Germline V gene sequence: CDR1 MGHRA, CDR2 YSYEKL. CDR3 in DNA: TGCGCCAGCAGGCCTGAGGGGGCCTCCTACGAGCAGTACTTC. The encoded protein is CASRPEGASYEQYF.

There are a few counts of this clone. The V call is TRBV4-1, the J call TRBJ2-3; a possible D gene is TRBD1 (5 bases). This CDR3 has 15 residues. The V gene lost 3 bases and the J gene lost 2 bases, with 12 bases spanning the gap. Germline CDR1 and CDR2: MGHRA and YSYEKL. Written as DNA, the CDR3 is TGCGCCAGCAGCCAGATAGTGACAGACACAGATACGCAGTATTTT. Its protein is CASSQIVTDTDTQYF.

The CDR3 loop reads CASSLGGLWTANSPLHF. CDR3 nucleotide sequence: TGTGCCAGCAGCTTAGGCGGGCTATGGACAGCCAATTCACCCCTCCACTTT. The V gene is TRBV7-9, the J gene TRBJ1-6; D is perhaps TRBD1 (6 bases). The V gene's germline CDR1 is SEHNR and CDR2 FQNEAQ (reference sequence). This CDR3 is 17 amino acids long. Trimming cost V 1 base and J 7 bases, with 17 bases left between them.

V gene TRBV5-8 combines with J gene TRBJ2-7; D not certain. The germline gives CDR1 SGHTS, CDR2 YDEGEE. The V and J ends lost 0 bases and 0 bases respectively, with 10 bases between them. This CDR3 contains 15 residues. Written as DNA, the CDR3 is TGTGCCAGCAGCTTGGGAGCCGAACTCTCCTACGAGCAGTACTTC. It encodes CASSLGAELSYEQYF.

Comments on this clone: This sample includes further DNA sequences coding for the same CDR3. The DNA of the CDR3 is TGTGCCAGCAGCTTAGACGGTTATCAGCCCCAGCATTTT. This encodes CASSLDGYQPQHF. The rearrangement links TRBV7-2 to TRBJ1-5; D uncertain. This CDR3 has 13 residues. V lost 1 base and J 5 bases, leaving 6 bases between the germline ends. Germline V gene data show CDR1 as SGHTA and CDR2 as FQGNSA.

This clone has just one count. The gene calls are TRBV6-1 and TRBJ1-1; unclear D gene. V was cut by 3 bases and J by 3 bases, with 17 bases left in between. Germline V lookup: CDR1 MNHNS, CDR2 SASEGT. The CDR3 is 16 residues long. The CDR3 sequence: CASSEVGRARHTEAFF. The CDR3 DNA reads as TGTGCCAGCAGTGAGGTGGGGAGGGCGCGACACACTGAAGCTTTCTTT.

This rearrangement joins TRBV19 to TRBJ2-7; TRBD1 aligns across 7 bases. CDR1 is LNHDA, CDR2 SQIVND, per germline (reference sequence). This CDR3 region has 14 residues. The V and J ends lost 3 bases and 5 bases, in that order; junction bases with no gene match: 7. CDR3: CASSIPDRINEQYF. DNA of the CDR3: TGTGCCAGTAGTATCCCGGACAGGATCAACGAGCAGTACTTC.

This chain links TRBV6-6 with TRBJ1-3, with D perhaps matching TRBD1 (5 bases). This CDR3 contains 18 residues. Germline CDR1 is MNHNY and CDR2 is SVGAGI (reference sequence). Trimming stripped 5 bases from V and 0 bases from J, with 20 bases between. The CDR3 spells CASSLPPRARFSGNTIYF. In DNA, the CDR3 is TGTGCCAGCAGTCTTCCCCCCAGGGCTCGATTCTCTGGAAACACCATATATTTT.

V gene TRBV6-1 combines with J gene TRBJ1-1; D might be TRBD1 (6 bases). Germline lookup yields CDR1 MNHNS and CDR2 SASEGT. This CDR3 region has 13 residues. Trimming pared 2 bases from V and 4 bases from J, leaving 8 bases between. As DNA, the CDR3 is TGTGCCAGCAGTGAAAGGGGGTCCACTGAAGCTTTCTTT. It is translated as CASSERGSTEAFF.

The rearrangement joins TRBV6-2 or TRBV6-3 to TRBJ2-7, with D perhaps TRBD2 (6 bases). Trimming removed 9 bases at V and 2 bases at J, with 14 bases between. The CDR3 runs to 13 residues. From germline, CDR1 is MNHEY and CDR2 SVGEGT. CDR3 loop: CASSRGSPYEQYF. CDR3 DNA: TGTGCCAGTAGTCGGGGGTCCCCCTACGAGCAGTACTTC.

This clone appeared a single time. V gene TRBV5-5 combines with J gene TRBJ1-1, with D uncertain. The CDR3 runs to 13 residues. Germline V gene sequence: CDR1 SGHKS, CDR2 YYEKEE (reference sequence). V was clipped by 1 base and J by 0 bases, with 4 bases between them. The CDR3 sequence: CASSLWVNTEAFF. In DNA, the CDR3 is TGTGCCAGCAGCTTGTGGGTGAACACTGAAGCTTTCTTT.